The next 13 T cell receptor beta chains were all read from a single sample in a study of T cell changes during pregnancy in multiple sclerosis. Profiled with immunoSEQ multiplex PCR; TCRdb holds only in-frame clones, not every one. The table lists roughly 67,000 clones, more than 85% of them singletons. This specimen consisted of peripheral blood, obtained in the second trimester of pregnancy. All receptors derive from a female donor with multiple sclerosis, enrolled in a pregnancy study.

This sequence joins TRBV6-5 and TRBJ2-2, with TRBD1 as a possible D gene (6 bases). The CDR3 has 16 amino acids. The ends were cut back, 2 bases at V and 1 base at J, with 11 bases in the middle. CDR1 is MNHEY and CDR2 is SVGAGI in the germline V gene. CDR3 sequence: CASSYDGRGNTGELFF. CDR3 sequence (DNA): TGTGCCAGCAGTTACGATGGCAGGGGGAACACCGGGGAGCTGTTTTTT.

V and J are TRBV19 and TRBJ2-3, with 7 bases fitting TRBD1. This CDR3 is 15 amino acids long. The germline gives CDR1 LNHDA, CDR2 SQIVND (reference sequence). The J segment lost 2 bases and the V segment lost 3 bases, leaving 5 bases of the junction unmatched. The CDR3 DNA sequence: TGTGCCAGTAGTATGGGACAGTTGTACACAGATACGCAGTATTTT. It codes for CASSMGQLYTDTQYF.

The rearrangement uses TRBV27 and TRBJ1-2; 7 nucleotides align to TRBD1. This CDR3 spans 12 amino acids. V lost 3 bases to trimming and J lost 9 bases; unmatched junction nucleotides: 4. In germline, CDR1 is MNHEY, CDR2 SMNVEV (reference sequence). CDR3 coding DNA: TGTGCCAGCAGTTTCAAAGGGGGCCGCTACACCTTC. Amino acid sequence: CASSFKGGRYTF.

This clone was detected once. V and J are TRBV4-3 and TRBJ1-5, with a possible D match to TRBD1 (6 bases). The CDR3 contains 16 residues. V lost 0 bases and J lost 6, with 15 bases in between. CDR1 and CDR2 (germline): LGHNA, YSLEER. The CDR3 region is CASSQDLGGAGQPQHF. The CDR3 DNA reads TGCGCCAGCAGCCAAGATCTGGGGGGGGCGGGTCAGCCCCAGCATTTT.

The genes are TRBV18 and TRBJ2-5; D is perhaps TRBD1 (5 bases). In germline, CDR1 is KGHSH, CDR2 LQKENI. The CDR3 is 13 residues long. The V gene lost 4 bases and the J gene lost 2 bases, with 8 bases spanning the gap. The DNA of the CDR3 is TGTGCCAGCTCACGAAGGGGACAAGAGACCCAGTACTTC. Translation gives CASSRRGQETQYF.

The sample holds one count of this clone. This sequence joins TRBV7-6 and TRBJ2-5; TRBD2 might be the D (6 bases). This CDR3 comprises 15 residues. Germline V gene data show CDR1 as SGHVS and CDR2 as FNYEAQ. Trimming removed 6 bases at V and 0 bases at J, with 14 bases between. The CDR3 sequence: CASSGTWPYQETQYF. CDR3 in DNA: TGTGCCAGCAGTGGGACTTGGCCGTACCAAGAGACCCAGTACTTC.

This chain joins TRBV4-2 and TRBJ2-1; D perhaps matches TRBD1 (6 bases). The CDR3 length is 15 residues. V gave up 8 bases and J gave up 1 base, with 15 bases separating them. Germline V gives CDR1 LGHNA, CDR2 YNFKEQ. The CDR3 loop reads CASGLDSESYNEQFF. CDR3 DNA: TGTGCCAGCGGACTGGACAGTGAGTCCTACAATGAGCAGTTCTTC.

This clone was recorded only once. The chain has TRBV29-1 and TRBJ2-2; TRBD1 matches 8 bases. The ends lost 5 bases at V and 5 bases at J; junction bases unmatched: 7. The CDR3 totals 14 residues. In germline, CDR1 is SQVTM, CDR2 ANQGSEA. The CDR3 DNA sequence: TGCAGCGTTCTCAGGACAGGGAAGACCGGGGAGCTGTTTTTT. Translating it yields CSVLRTGKTGELFF.

This chain joins TRBV7-9 and TRBJ2-3; 10 bases are a match to TRBD2. The CDR3 loop spans 15 amino acids. Germline trimming cut 4 bases from V and 4 bases from J; bases unmatched to any gene: 5. In germline, CDR1 is SEHNR, CDR2 FQNEAQ (reference sequence). In nucleotides, the CDR3 is TGTGCCAGCAGCTCAGCGGGAGGGAGGGCAGATACGCAGTATTTT. Protein product: CASSSAGGRADTQYF.

The V and J genes are TRBV19 and TRBJ1-6; D possibly corresponds to TRBD1 (5 bases). V lost 6 bases and J 3 bases, leaving 21 bases between the germline ends. CDR3 length equals 18 residues. The germline V gene encodes CDR1 LNHDA and CDR2 SQIVND (reference sequence). The CDR3 DNA follows: TGTGCCAGTAGCTGGACACGATTCGAACGTGACTATAATTCACCCCTCCACTTT. Translated, it gives CASSWTRFERDYNSPLHF.

This clone is medium-sized. The chain recombines TRBV4-2 with TRBJ2-7; 11 positions match TRBD2. The CDR3 has 17 amino acids. V lost 0 bases to trimming and J lost 4 bases; unmatched junction nucleotides: 8. Germline V gene data show CDR1 as LGHNA and CDR2 as YNFKEQ. CDR3 in DNA: TGTGCCAGCAGCCAAGAGTTGGCATCTAGCGGGGGGTACGAGCAGTACTTC. It specifies CASSQELASSGGYEQYF.

The chain combines TRBV5-4 with TRBJ2-7; 7 bases are shared with TRBD1. Germline trimming cut 4 bases from V and 7 bases from J; bases unmatched to any gene: 8. CDR3 size: 13 residues. Germline V gene sequence: CDR1 SGHNT, CDR2 YYREEE (reference sequence). CDR3 in DNA: TGTGCCAGCAGCGCCGACAGGGTGCGTGAGCAGTACTTC. Translating gives CASSADRVREQYF.

The chain recombines TRBV5-1 with TRBJ1-6; 7 bases are a match to TRBD1. The CDR3 is 16 amino acids. CDR1 SGHRS and CDR2 YFSETQ come from the germline V gene. V gave up 4 bases and J gave up 6 bases; unmatched junction bases: 10. For the CDR3, the DNA is TGCGCCAGCAGCGTTAACACAGGGGTAGGTAATTCACCCCTCCACTTT. Protein: CASSVNTGVGNSPLHF.